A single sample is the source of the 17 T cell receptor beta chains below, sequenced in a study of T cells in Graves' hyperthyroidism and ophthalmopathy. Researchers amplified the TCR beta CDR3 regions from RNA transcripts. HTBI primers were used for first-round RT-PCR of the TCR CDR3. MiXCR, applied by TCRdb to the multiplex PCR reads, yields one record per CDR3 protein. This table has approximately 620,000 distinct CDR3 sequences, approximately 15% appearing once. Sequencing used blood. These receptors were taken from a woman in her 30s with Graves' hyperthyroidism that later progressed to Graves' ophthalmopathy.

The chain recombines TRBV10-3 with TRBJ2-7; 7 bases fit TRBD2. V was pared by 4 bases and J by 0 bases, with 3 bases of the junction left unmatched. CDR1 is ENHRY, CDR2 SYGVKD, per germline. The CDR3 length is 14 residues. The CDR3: CAISGGGSSYEQYF. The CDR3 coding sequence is TGTGCCATCAGTGGGGGGGGAAGCTCCTACGAGCAGTACTTC.

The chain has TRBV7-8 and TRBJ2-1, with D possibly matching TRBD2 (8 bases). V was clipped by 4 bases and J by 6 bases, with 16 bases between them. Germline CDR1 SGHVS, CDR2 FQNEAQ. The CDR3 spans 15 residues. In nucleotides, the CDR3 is TGTGCCAGCAGCTCAGGGGGGAGCGGGAGCAATGAGCAGTTCTTC. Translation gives CASSSGGSGSNEQFF.

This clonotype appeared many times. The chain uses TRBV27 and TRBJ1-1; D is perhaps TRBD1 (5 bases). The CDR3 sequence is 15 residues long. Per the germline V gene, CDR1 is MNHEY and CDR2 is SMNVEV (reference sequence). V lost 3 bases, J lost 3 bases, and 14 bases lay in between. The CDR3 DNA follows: TGTGCCAGCAGTTTCAGGGAGGATACGTACACTGAAGCTTTCTTT. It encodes CASSFREDTYTEAFF.

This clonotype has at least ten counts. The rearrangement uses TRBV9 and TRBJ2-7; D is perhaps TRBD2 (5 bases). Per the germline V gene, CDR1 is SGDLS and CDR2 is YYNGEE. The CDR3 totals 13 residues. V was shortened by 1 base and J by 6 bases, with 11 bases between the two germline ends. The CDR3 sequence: CASSVPGITEQYF. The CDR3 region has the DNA TGTGCCAGCAGCGTACCCGGGATAACCGAGCAGTACTTC.

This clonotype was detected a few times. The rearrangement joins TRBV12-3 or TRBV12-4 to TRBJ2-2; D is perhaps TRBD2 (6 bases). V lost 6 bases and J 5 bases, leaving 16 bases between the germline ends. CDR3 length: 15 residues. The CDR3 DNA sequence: TGTGCCAGCAGCGCCGGGACTTTGGGGACCGGGGAGCTGTTTTTT. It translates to CASSAGTLGTGELFF.

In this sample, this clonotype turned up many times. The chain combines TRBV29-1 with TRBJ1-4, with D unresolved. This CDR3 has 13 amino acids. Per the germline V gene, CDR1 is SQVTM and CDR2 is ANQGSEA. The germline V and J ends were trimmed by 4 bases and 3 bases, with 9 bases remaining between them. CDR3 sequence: CSVGEGPNEKLFF. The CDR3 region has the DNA TGCAGCGTTGGTGAAGGTCCTAATGAAAAACTGTTTTTT.

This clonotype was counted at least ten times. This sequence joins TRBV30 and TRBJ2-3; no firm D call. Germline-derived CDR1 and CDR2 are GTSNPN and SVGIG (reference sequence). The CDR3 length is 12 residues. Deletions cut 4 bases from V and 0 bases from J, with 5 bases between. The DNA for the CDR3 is TGTGCCTGGACGGATAGCACAGATACGCAGTATTTT. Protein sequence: CAWTDSTDTQYF.

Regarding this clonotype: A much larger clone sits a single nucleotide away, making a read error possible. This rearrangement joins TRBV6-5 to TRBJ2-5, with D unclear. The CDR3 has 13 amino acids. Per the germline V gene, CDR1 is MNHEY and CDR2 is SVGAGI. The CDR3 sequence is CASGYYEEETQYF. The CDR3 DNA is TGTGCCAGCGGTTACTACGAGGAAGAGACCCAGTACTTC.

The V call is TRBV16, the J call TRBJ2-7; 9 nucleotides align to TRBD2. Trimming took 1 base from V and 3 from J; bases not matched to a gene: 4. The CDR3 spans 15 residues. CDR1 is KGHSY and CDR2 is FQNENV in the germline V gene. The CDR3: CASSQFEAGGYEQYF. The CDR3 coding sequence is TGTGCCAGCAGCCAATTTGAAGCGGGAGGCTACGAGCAGTACTTC.

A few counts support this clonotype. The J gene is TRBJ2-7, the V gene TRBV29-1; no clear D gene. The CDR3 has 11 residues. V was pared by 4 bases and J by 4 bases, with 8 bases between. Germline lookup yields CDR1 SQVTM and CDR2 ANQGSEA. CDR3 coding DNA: TGCAGCGTTGTTTCCAGTTACGAGCAGTACTTC. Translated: CSVVSSYEQYF.

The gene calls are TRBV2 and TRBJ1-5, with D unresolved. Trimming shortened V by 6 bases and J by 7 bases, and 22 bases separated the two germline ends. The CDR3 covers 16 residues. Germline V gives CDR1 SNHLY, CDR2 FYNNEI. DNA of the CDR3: TGTGCCAGCAGCGTACGGTCAGGTAGAGTAGGACAGCCCCAGCATTTT. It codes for CASSVRSGRVGQPQHF.

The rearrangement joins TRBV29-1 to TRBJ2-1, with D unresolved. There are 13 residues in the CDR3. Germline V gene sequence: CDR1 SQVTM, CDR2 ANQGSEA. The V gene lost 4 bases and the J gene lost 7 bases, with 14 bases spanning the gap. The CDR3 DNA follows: TGCAGCGTTGTTTTAGTAACAGCGAATGAGCAGTTCTTC. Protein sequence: CSVVLVTANEQFF.

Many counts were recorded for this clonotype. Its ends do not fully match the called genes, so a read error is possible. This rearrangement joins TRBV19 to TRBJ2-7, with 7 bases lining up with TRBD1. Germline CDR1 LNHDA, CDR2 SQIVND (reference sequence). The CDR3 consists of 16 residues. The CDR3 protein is CASSLETTGARDEQYF. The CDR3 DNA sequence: TGTGCCAGTAGTTTAGAAACTACAGGGGCGCGAGACGAGCAGTACTTC.

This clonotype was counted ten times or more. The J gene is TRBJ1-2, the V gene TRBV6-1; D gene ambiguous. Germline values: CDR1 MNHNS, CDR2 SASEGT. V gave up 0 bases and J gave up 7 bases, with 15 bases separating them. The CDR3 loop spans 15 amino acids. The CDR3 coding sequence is TGTGCCAGCAGTGAAGCGGGATCGGGCCCAGCTGGCTACACCTTC. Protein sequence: CASSEAGSGPAGYTF.

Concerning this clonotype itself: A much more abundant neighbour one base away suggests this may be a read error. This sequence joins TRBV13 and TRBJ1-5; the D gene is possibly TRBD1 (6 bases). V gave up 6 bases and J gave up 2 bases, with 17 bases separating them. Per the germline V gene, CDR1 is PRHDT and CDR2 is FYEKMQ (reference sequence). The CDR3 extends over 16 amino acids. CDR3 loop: CASRHRGWEGNQPQHF. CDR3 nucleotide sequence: TGTGCCAGCAGGCATAGGGGGTGGGAGGGCAATCAGCCCCAGCATTTT.

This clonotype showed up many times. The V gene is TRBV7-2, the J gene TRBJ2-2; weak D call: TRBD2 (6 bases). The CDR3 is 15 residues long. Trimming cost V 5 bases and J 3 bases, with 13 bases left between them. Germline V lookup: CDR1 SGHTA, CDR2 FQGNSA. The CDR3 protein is CASSREHGDTGELFF. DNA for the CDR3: TGTGCCAGCAGCCGGGAGCATGGGGACACCGGGGAGCTGTTTTTT. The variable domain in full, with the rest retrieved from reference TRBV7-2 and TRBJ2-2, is GAGVSQSPSNKVTEKGKDVELRCDPISGHTALYWYRQSLGQGLEFLIYFQGNSAPDKSGLPSDRFSAERTGGSVSTLTIQRTQQEDSAVYLCASSREHGDTGELFFGEGSRLTVL.

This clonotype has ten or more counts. CDR3 DNA sequence: TGCGCCAGCAGCTTGGTGGCAGGGTCGTACTATGGCTACACCTTC. Translated, it gives CASSLVAGSYYGYTF. This chain joins TRBV5-1 and TRBJ1-2; a weak D match, TRBD1 (5 bases). The CDR3 is 15 amino acids. Germline V gene data show CDR1 as SGHRS and CDR2 as YFSETQ. The V gene lost 0 bases and the J gene lost 3 bases, with 12 bases spanning the gap.